This TCR beta chain is drawn from a study of shared clonotypes between healthy human individuals (dated by TCRdb to between 2020 and 2021). For the study in its entirety: Three men and two women, aged 18 to 49 years, made up the cohort. For each donor, CD4 naive and CD4 memory were each run on three plates, CD8 naive on two plates, and CD8 memory on one plate. To estimate repertoire size and how much clonotypes are shared between individuals, the study performed deep sequencing of blood TCR repertoires from a few healthy adults. Different laboratories and diverse techniques were used to prepare libraries and sequence TCR repertoires, to increase sequencing depth and limit assay-specific biases. Leukapheresis yielded between about 0.94 and 10 billion PBMCs per donor. What the authors observed across the whole study: Compared with non-shared clonotypes, the clonotypes found in all four sorted-subset donors had higher generation probabilities. Sampling was restricted to blood, and TCR repertoires in tissue are likely to differ from TCR repertoires in blood. Approximately 4.8% of naive CD4, 3.5% of naive CD8, around 2.3% of memory CD4, and less than 0.45% of memory CD8 clonotypes were shared across several donors. The genetic and exposure-history diversity represented was limited by the small number of donors. Naive subsets generally had larger estimated clonotype richness than memory subsets. Based on pairwise subsampling, the degree of clonotype sharing among donors was expected to be affected by sequencing depth. Rarefaction of sorted-subset datasets indicated incomplete sequencing despite the large sequencing depth.

Using the deep immunoSEQ assay, multiplex PCR amplified TCR CDR3 regions from genomic DNA. Extracted genomic DNA from each cell subset was spread evenly across all wells of several immunoSEQ 96-well plates, with each plate serving as a replicate. For sorted subsets, around 200 ng genomic DNA, equal to 25,000 to 35,000 T cell genomes, was loaded into each replicate PCR. Purified libraries were measured with a Qubit 3.0 fluorometer, size-checked on a Bioanalyzer 2100, and measured again with the KAPA Library Quantification kit. A separate single-read 150-cycle Illumina NextSeq 550 flow cell was used to sequence each immunoSEQ 96-well plate. In the source study's methods: Because only junctional sequences without quality scores were contained in the immunoSEQ output, filtering matching that applied to full-length reads could not be performed. Sequences were annotated with PyIR, a Python wrapper for IgBLAST v1.9, and V/J genes and CDR3 were assigned using IMGT germline references. Reads were filtered out if the reads had weak V/J assignments (E-value above 1e-6), no CDR3, stop codons, out-of-frame junctions, or ambiguous translated residues. V3J clonotypes were defined as sequences sharing an identical inferred V gene, J gene, and CDR3 amino acid sequence. Percentage overlap between repertoires was computed as shared unique clonotypes divided by the size of the smaller repertoire. Repertoire richness was assessed with RTK rarefaction, the Chao1 estimator, and Recon v2.1 estimates of unobserved clonotypes. Generation probabilities for all TCRbeta clonotypes obtained by the gDNA method from several donors were computed using OLGA. TCRdb stores this immuneACCESS table with in-frame sequences only. Part of the clones is absent; in the studies checked, under half of the shortfall reflects unresolved V genes, and no reason is known for the rest. V, J and clone size were drawn from that table, and D and trimming were deduced from the DNA. The sample table contains 2 million to 3 million clones; only one count was recorded for 90% to 95% of them. Approximately 0.37% of the sample is held by the ten biggest clonotypes.

Note on this clone: Its binding antigen is unknown. One base away there is no much larger clone; base qualities are not given.

Ends trimmed: V by 5 bases, J by 11 bases; bases unmatched to a gene: 11. Via the germline V gene, CDR1 is MDHEN and CDR2 SYDVKM. The CDR3 runs 13 amino acids, cysteine and phenylalanine included. Of all the DNA, just the CDR3 is kept, 39 bases in frame from base 1. Healthy HIV-negative adults with no recently reported acute infections or vaccinations were included as donors. Only Caucasian adults living in Nashville, Tennessee, USA were represented among the donors. CD4+ T cells were enriched by magnetic negative selection; naive cells were then positively selected on CD45RA, and the negative fraction formed the memory subset. After blood collection by leukapheresis, PBMCs were isolated using Ficoll-Histopaque density gradient centrifugation and then cryopreserved in the vapor phase of liquid nitrogen. Analytical flow cytometry was used to check the purity and quantity of every magnetically sorted T cell population. From each sorted fraction, genomic DNA was isolated and quantified by UV absorbance on a Nanodrop 2000c.

The chain joins TRBV28 to TRBJ1-2; 7 nucleotides in the junction match TRBD1. This TCR derives from a man younger than 30 in good health. Some clones in this sample may be carry-over from other donors' samples. Material for sequencing was naive CD4+ T cells from PBMCs. Interpreted using the paper, the cell subset or site label stands for: CD45RA+ positively selected. The DNA reads as follows: TGTGCCAGCAGTCCAGGACAGGCGTTTGGTTACACCTTC. Translated, it reads CASSPGQAFGYTF.